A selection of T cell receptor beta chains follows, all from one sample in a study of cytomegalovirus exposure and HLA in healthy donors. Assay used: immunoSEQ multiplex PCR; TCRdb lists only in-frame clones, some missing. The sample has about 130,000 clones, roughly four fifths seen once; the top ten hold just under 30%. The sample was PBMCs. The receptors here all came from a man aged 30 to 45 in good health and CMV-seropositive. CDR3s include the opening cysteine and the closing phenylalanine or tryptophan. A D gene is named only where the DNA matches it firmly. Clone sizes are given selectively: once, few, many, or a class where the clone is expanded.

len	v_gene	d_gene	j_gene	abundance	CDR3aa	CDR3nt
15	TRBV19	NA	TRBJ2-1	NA	CASSGGRGSYNEQFF	TGTGCCAGTAGTGGTGGGAGAGGATCCTACAATGAGCAGTTCTTC
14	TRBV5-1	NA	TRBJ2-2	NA	CASSSGDTAGELFF	TGCGCCAGCAGCTCAGGGGATACGGCCGGGGAGCTGTTTTTT
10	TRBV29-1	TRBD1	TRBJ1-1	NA	CSVVGQTAFF	TGCAGCGTTGTGGGACAGACAGCTTTCTTT
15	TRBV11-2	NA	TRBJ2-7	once	CASSNPRRSTYEQYF	TGTGCCAGCAGCAATCCTAGGAGGTCGACCTACGAGCAGTACTTC
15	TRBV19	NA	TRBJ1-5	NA	CASSIGQVSNQPQHF	TGTGCCAGTAGTATAGGTCAGGTTAGCAATCAGCCCCAGCATTTT
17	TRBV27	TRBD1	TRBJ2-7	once	CASSTGTGAIGRHEQYF	TGTGCCAGCAGCACCGGGACAGGGGCTATAGGTCGTCACGAGCAGTACTTC
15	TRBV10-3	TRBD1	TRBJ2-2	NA	CATCPPTGGSGELFF	TGTGCCACCTGCCCCCCTACAGGGGGCTCCGGGGAGCTGTTTTTT
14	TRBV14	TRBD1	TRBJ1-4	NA	CASSDGTGREKLFF	TGTGCCAGCAGCGATGGGACAGGTCGTGAAAAACTGTTTTTT
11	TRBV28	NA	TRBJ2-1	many	CASGTYNEQFF	TGTGCCAGCGGGACATACAATGAGCAGTTCTTC
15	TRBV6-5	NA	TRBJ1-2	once	CASSYYSVGSYGYTF	TGTGCCAGCAGTTACTATTCGGTCGGGTCCTATGGCTACACCTTC
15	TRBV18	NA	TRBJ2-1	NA	CASSPLNGSSNEQFF	TGTGCCAGCTCACCACTAAACGGGAGTTCCAATGAGCAGTTCTTC
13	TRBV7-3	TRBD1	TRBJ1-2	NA	CASSLLPGGGYTF	TGTGCCAGCAGCTTACTTCCAGGGGGAGGCTACACCTTC
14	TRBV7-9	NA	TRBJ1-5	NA	CASSLTESNQPQHF	TGTGCCAGCAGCCTGACAGAGAGCAATCAGCCCCAGCATTTT
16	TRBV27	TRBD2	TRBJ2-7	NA	CASSLSGTSGTYEQYF	TGTGCCAGCAGTTTAAGTGGGACTAGCGGAACCTACGAGCAGTACTTC
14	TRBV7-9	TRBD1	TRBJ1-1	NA	CASSFTGVGTEAFF	TGTGCCAGCAGCTTTACAGGGGTTGGAACTGAAGCTTTCTTT
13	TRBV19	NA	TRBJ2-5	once	CASSDAGRQTQYF	TGTGCCAGTTCCGATGCGGGGCGTCAGACCCAGTACTTC
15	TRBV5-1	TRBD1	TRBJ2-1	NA	CASSFGTGAWNEQFF	TGCGCCAGCAGCTTCGGGACAGGGGCCTGGAATGAGCAGTTCTTC
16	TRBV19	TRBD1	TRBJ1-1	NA	CASSILLGQGNTEAFF	TGTGCCAGTAGTATTCTGCTCGGACAGGGGAACACTGAAGCTTTCTTT
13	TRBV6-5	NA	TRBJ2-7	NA	CASGSGPSYEQYF	TGTGCCAGCGGGAGCGGCCCATCCTACGAGCAGTACTTC
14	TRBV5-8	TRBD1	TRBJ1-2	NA	CASSARQGGYGYTF	TGTGCCAGCAGCGCCCGACAGGGGGGCTATGGCTACACCTTC
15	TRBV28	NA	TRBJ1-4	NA	CASSRPDPGVEKLFF	TGTGCCAGCAGCCGACCGGACCCAGGGGTTGAAAAACTGTTTTTT
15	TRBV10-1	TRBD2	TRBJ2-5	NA	CASSPSGLAQGTQYF	TGCGCCAGCAGTCCCAGTGGACTAGCCCAGGGGACCCAGTACTTC
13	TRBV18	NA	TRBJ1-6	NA	CASSTDAGSPLHF	TGTGCCAGCTCAACAGACGCGGGGTCACCCCTCCACTTT
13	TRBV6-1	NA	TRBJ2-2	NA	CASTQDSPEELFF	TGTGCCAGCACCCAGGACAGCCCCGAGGAGCTGTTTTTT
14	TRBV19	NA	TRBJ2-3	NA	CASSIDHPEGTQYF	TGTGCCAGTAGTATAGATCACCCCGAGGGTACGCAGTATTTT
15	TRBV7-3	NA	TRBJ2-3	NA	CASSLMGGGTDTQYF	TGTGCCAGCAGCTTAATGGGTGGAGGCACAGATACGCAGTATTTT
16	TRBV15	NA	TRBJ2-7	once	CATSRGFWTEHIEQYF	TGTGCCACCAGCAGAGGGTTCTGGACAGAGCATATCGAGCAGTACTTC
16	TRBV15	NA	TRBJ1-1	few	CATSRAPSGRNTEAFF	TGTGCCACCAGCAGAGCGCCCTCAGGGCGGAACACTGAAGCTTTCTTT
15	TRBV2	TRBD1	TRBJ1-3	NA	CASSNRQGAGNTIYF	TGTGCCAGCAGTAACCGACAGGGAGCTGGAAACACCATATATTTT
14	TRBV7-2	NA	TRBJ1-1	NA	CASSLRGGLTEAFF	TGTGCCAGCAGCCTGCGCGGGGGCCTCACTGAAGCTTTCTTT
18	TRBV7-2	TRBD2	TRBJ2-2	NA	CASSLAVAGRSNTGELFF	TGTGCCAGCAGCTTAGCGGTAGCGGGGAGGTCGAACACCGGGGAGCTGTTTTTT
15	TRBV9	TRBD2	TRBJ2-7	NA	CASSVGPSGGYEQYF	TGTGCCAGCAGCGTAGGGCCTAGCGGGGGGTACGAGCAGTACTTC
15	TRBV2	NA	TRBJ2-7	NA	CASSEVGDTEGEQYF	TGTGCCAGCAGTGAGGTGGGAGATACGGAGGGCGAGCAGTACTTC